The rows below give T cell receptor beta chains drawn from one sample of a study of T cell responses to AZD1222 COVID-19 vaccine. Some clones are missing from TCRdb's copy, which holds only in-frame ones; the method was immunoSEQ multiplex PCR. The table includes more than 100,000 clones, roughly 89% detected once. The starting material was peripheral blood, obtained on day 0 of AZD1222 vaccination. These receptors were obtained from an adult in good health. Both conserved end residues are part of each CDR3. D genes are given only for firm matches. Some rows have no size entry. The others give once, few or many, or a class for an expanded clone.

clone size,D gene,J gene,V gene,CDR3 protein,CDR3 DNA
.,.,TRBJ1-2,TRBV5-6,CASSLYRHGYTF,TGTGCCAGCAGCTTGTACAGGCACGGCTACACCTTC
few,.,TRBJ2-7,TRBV4-1,CASSAEAGEQYF,TGCGCCAGCAGCGCAGAGGCGGGCGAGCAGTACTTC
.,.,TRBJ2-6,TRBV15,CATSTDSEANVLTF,TGTGCCACCAGCACCGACAGTGAGGCCAACGTCCTGACTTTC
.,TRBD2,TRBJ2-1,TRBV6-5,CATHGLAGINEQFF,TGTGCCACCCACGGACTAGCGGGAATCAATGAGCAGTTCTTC
once,TRBD1,TRBJ1-1,TRBV27,CASSLWTGLNTEAFF,TGTGCCAGCAGTTTATGGACAGGACTGAACACTGAAGCTTTCTTT
.,.,TRBJ2-7,TRBV5-6,CASSLDREQYF,TGTGCCAGCAGCTTGGATAGGGAGCAGTACTTC
.,TRBD1,TRBJ2-3,TRBV18,CASSPGTGGADTQYF,TGTGCCAGCTCACCTGGGACAGGGGGCGCAGATACGCAGTATTTT
.,.,TRBJ2-2,TRBV6-6,CASTDRLDRTGELFF,TGTGCCAGCACCGACAGGCTAGATCGGACCGGGGAGCTGTTTTTT
.,.,TRBJ1-2,TRBV2,CASSEGQGLGYTF,TGTGCCAGCAGTGAAGGTCAGGGACTTGGCTACACCTTC
.,.,TRBJ2-7,TRBV6-6,CASSYLVQPRSYEQYF,TGTGCCAGCAGTTACCTAGTTCAGCCCAGATCCTACGAGCAGTACTTC
.,.,TRBJ1-5,TRBV6-5,CASSQQGSGNQPQHF,TGTGCCAGCAGTCAACAGGGATCGGGCAATCAGCCCCAGCATTTT
.,.,TRBJ2-5,TRBV19,CASSIVGMREETQYF,TGTGCCAGTAGTATAGTCGGGATGAGGGAAGAGACCCAGTACTTC
.,.,TRBJ1-2,TRBV19,CASSMGGYGYTF,TGTGCCAGTAGTATGGGGGGATACGGCTACACCTTC
.,.,TRBJ2-3,TRBV12-3/TRBV12-4,CASRGSTDTQYF,TGTGCCAGCAGAGGGAGCACAGATACGCAGTATTTT
.,.,TRBJ1-2,TRBV18,CASSPGAGGVYGYTF,TGTGCCAGCTCACCTGGGGCAGGTGGGGTCTATGGCTACACCTTC
.,.,TRBJ2-3,TRBV18,CASSQGEDTQYF,TGTGCCAGCTCACAGGGGGAAGATACGCAGTATTTT
.,.,TRBJ2-7,TRBV5-4,CASSLAVRQDEQYF,TGTGCCAGCAGCTTGGCCGTGCGACAGGACGAGCAGTACTTC
once,.,TRBJ2-3,TRBV6-5,CASRLISTDTQYF,TGTGCCAGCAGGCTTATAAGCACAGATACGCAGTATTTT